The clone carrying this T cell receptor (beta chain) has a single count. Its antigen is undetermined. The sample belongs to a study of cytomegalovirus exposure and HLA in healthy donors. Study-level information: Samples from HLA-typed donors yielded around 79 million unique TCRs in an early data release. The study, taken as a whole, reports: Only CMV serostatus was available as immune exposure information.

V shed 4 bases and J 5 bases; nucleotides not matched to a gene: 5. The germline CDR1 and CDR2 sequences are SQVTM and ANQGSEA. The CDR3 extends over 12 amino acids. Primers for the PCR totalled 60 Vbeta and 13 Jbeta. Using immunoSEQ multiplex PCR, the repertoire was profiled, and TCRdb retains in-frame clones only, with some absent. The sample includes some 140,000 clones, roughly three quarters of them seen just once. The chain couples TRBV29-1 to TRBJ2-7, with 7 bases matching TRBD1. The sequence was collected from a young man in good health and CMV-seronegative. The source material was PBMCs. Written as DNA, the CDR3 is TGCAGCGTTGCCAGACAGGGCCACGAGCAGTACTTC. This gives the protein CSVARQGHEQYF.